This T cell receptor beta chain came from a study of blood T cell repertoires in COVID-19. TCRdb's copy holds only in-frame clones and misses some; the assay was immunoSEQ multiplex PCR. The data contain approximately 310,000 clones, around 90% of them singletons. V lost 6 bases to trimming and J lost 4 bases; unmatched junction nucleotides: 6. Germline CDR1 SNHLY, CDR2 FYNNEI. The CDR3 runs to 15 residues. The chain recombines TRBV2 with TRBJ2-2; 9 positions match TRBD1. The clonotype comes from a man aged 55 to 69 who had recovered from COVID-19. The sample was PBMCs or T cells enriched from blood (not recorded which). The CDR3 loop reads CASRPGQGGTGELFF. In DNA form, the CDR3 reads TGTGCCAGCAGGCCGGGACAGGGAGGCACCGGGGAGCTGTTTTTT.